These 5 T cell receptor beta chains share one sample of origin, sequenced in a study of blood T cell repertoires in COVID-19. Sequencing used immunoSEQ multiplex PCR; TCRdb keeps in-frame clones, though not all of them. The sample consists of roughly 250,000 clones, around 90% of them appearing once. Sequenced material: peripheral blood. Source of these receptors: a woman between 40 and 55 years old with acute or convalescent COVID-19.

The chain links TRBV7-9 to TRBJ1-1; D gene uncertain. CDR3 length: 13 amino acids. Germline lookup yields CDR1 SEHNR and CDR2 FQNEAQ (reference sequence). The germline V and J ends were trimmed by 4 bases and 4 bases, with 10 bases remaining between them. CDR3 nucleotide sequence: TGTGCCAGCAGCTACCCCCGGGGCACTGAAGCTTTCTTT. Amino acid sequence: CASSYPRGTEAFF.

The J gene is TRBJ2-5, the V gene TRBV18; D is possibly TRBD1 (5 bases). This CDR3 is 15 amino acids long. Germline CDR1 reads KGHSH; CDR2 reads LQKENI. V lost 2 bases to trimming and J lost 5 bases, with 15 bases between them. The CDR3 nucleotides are TGTGCCAGCTCACCAGGGGCCTCCGAAGGGGAGACCCAGTACTTC. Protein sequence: CASSPGASEGETQYF.

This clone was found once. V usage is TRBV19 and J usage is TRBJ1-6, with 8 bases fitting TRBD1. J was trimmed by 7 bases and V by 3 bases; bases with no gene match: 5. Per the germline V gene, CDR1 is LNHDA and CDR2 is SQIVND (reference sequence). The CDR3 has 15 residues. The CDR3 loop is CASSIPGGWNSPLHF. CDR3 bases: TGTGCCAGTAGTATTCCAGGGGGCTGGAATTCACCCCTCCACTTT. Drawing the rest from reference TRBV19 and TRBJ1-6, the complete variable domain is DGGITQSPKYLFRKEGQNVTLSCEQNLNHDAMYWYRQDPGQGLRLIYYSQIVNDFQKGDIAEGYSVSREKKESFPLTVTSAQKNPTAFYLCASSIPGGWNSPLHFGNGTRLTVT.

The CDR3 DNA reads TGTGCCAGCAGCCCGTCGGGGGGCAACTATGGCTACACCTTC. This gives the protein CASSPSGGNYGYTF. The V gene is TRBV5-5, the J gene TRBJ1-2; maybe TRBD1 (6 bases). The V and J ends lost 4 bases and 2 bases respectively, with 12 bases between them. Germline values: CDR1 SGHKS, CDR2 YYEKEE (reference sequence). The CDR3 is 14 amino acids.

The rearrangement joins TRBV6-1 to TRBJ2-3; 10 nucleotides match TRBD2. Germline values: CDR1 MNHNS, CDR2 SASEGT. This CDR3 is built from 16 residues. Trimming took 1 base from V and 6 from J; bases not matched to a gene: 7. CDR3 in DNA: TGTGCCAGCAGTGAAGGGAGCGGGGGGGCCAGGGATACGCAGTATTTT. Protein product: CASSEGSGGARDTQYF.